Only a few counts were recorded for the clone carrying this T cell receptor beta chain. Its target is not known. This CDR3 comprises 12 residues. The germline V gene encodes CDR1 GTSNPN and CDR2 SVGIG (reference sequence). Trimming shortened V by 5 bases and J by 2 bases, and 9 bases separated the two germline ends. This entry is derived from a study of cytomegalovirus exposure and HLA in healthy donors. Study-level results: Being productive about 87% or about 30% of the time was typical of most TCR beta V segments in an earlier analysis. Reported results showed that the classifier diagnosed cytomegalovirus status with high specificity and sensitivity.

With 60 Vbeta and 13 Jbeta primers, the PCR was carried out. Repertoires were generated with immunoSEQ multiplex PCR, while TCRdb's copy carries only in-frame clones and drops some. Altogether roughly 100,000 clones are present, more than 60% being singletons, with the ten largest covering around 5%. This receptor was obtained from a female donor in good health and CMV-seropositive. Material: PBMCs. J is TRBJ1-1 and V is TRBV30; tentative D call: TRBD1 (5 bases). The CDR3 is CAWGRGNTEAFF. The CDR3 DNA reads as TGTGCCTGGGGGAGGGGCAACACTGAAGCTTTCTTT. The entire variable domain, with the rest obtained from reference TRBV30 and TRBJ1-1, is as follows: SQTIHQWPATLVQPVGSPLSLECTVEGTSNPNLYWYRQAAGRGLQLLFYSVGIGQISSEVPQNLSASRPQDRQFILSSKKLLLSDSGFYLCAWGRGNTEAFFGQGTRLTVV.